This T cell receptor beta chain was observed in a study of T cell repertoires in cytomegalovirus infection. The overall study: Well-studied HLA-B-restricted epitopes and recently identified HLA-C-restricted epitopes of CMV were both used in the study. Public TCR beta signatures were indicative of both CMV infection and a matching HLA type.

Overall study findings and caveats: Dominant in the ex vivo response were TCR beta clonotypes restricted by HLA-C and specific for CMV.

CDR1 is SGHNT, CDR2 YYREEE, per germline (reference sequence). There are 16 residues in the CDR3. V was trimmed by 5 bases and J by 4 bases, leaving 18 bases between them. This clonotype was counted between two and nine times. Antigen: not known. TCRdb passed the reads through MiXCR, listing each CDR3 protein once. The sample consists of 250,000 to 400,000 distinct CDR3 sequences, approximately 25% of them appearing once. The chain couples TRBV5-4 to TRBJ2-2, with D possibly called TRBD1 or TRBD2 (5 bases each). This sequence originates from a human donor in good health (CMV status not recorded). Some clones in this sample may be carry-over from other donors' samples. Sample: cultured PBMCs, taken from culture after CMV antigen stimulation. The CDR3 region has the DNA TGTGCCAGCAGACCGGGGCCGGGCGCGGGCACCGGGGAGCTGTTTTTT. Translation: CASRPGPGAGTGELFF. Full variable domain (outside the CDR3, taken from reference TRBV5-4 and TRBJ2-2): ETGVTQSPTHLIKTRGQQVTLRCSSQSGHNTVSWYQQALGQGPQFIFQYYREEENGRGNFPPRFSGLQFPNYSSELNVNALELDDSALYLCASRPGPGAGTGELFFGEGSRLTVL.